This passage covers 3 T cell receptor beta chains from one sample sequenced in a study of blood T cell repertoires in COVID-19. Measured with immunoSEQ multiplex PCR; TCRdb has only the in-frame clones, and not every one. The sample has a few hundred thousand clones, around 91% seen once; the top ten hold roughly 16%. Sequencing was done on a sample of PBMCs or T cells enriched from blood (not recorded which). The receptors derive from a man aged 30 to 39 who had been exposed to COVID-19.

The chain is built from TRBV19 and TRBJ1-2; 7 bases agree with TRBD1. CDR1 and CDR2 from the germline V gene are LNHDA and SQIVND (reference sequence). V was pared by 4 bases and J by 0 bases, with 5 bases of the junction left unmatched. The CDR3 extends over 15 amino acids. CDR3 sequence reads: CASSSSGTANYGYTF. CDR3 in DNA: TGTGCCAGTAGTAGCTCCGGGACAGCTAACTATGGCTACACCTTC.

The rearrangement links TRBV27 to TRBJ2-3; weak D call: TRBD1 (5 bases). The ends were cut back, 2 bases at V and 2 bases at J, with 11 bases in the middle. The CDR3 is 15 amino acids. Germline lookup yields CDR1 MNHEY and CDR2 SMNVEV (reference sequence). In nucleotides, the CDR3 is TGTGCCAGCAGTTTACGAGGACAATCCACAGATACGCAGTATTTT. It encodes CASSLRGQSTDTQYF.

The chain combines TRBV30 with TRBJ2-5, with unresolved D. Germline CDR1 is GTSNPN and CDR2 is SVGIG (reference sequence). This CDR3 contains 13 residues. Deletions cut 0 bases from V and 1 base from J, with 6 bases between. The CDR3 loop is CAWSVQIQETQYF. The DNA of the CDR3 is TGTGCCTGGAGTGTCCAGATCCAAGAGACCCAGTACTTC.